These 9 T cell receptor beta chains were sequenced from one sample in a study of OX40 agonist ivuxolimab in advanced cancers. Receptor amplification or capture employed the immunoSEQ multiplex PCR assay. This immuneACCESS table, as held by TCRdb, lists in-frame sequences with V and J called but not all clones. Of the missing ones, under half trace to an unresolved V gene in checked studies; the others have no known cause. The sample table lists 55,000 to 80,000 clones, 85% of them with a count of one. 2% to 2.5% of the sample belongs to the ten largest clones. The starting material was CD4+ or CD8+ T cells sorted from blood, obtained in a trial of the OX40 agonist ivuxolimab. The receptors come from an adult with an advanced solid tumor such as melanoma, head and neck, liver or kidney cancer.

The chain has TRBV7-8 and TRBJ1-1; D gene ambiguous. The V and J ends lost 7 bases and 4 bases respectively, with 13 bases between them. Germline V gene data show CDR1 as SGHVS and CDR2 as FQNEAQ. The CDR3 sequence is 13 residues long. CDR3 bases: TGTGCCAGCACCAAAACTACACTCACTGAAGCTTTCTTT. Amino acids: CASTKTTLTEAFF.

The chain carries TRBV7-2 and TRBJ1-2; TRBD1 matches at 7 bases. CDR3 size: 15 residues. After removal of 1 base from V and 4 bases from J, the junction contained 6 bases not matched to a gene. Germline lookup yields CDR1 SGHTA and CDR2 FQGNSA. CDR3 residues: CASSLVRGSPYGYTF. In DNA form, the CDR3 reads TGTGCCAGCAGCTTAGTCAGGGGGTCCCCCTATGGCTACACCTTC.

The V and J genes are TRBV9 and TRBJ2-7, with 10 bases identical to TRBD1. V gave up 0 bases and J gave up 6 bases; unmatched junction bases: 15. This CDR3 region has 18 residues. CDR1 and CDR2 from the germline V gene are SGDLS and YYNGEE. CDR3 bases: TGTGCCAGCAGCGTAGGGTCGGGACAGGGGTTCCCTTATGGCGAGCAGTACTTC. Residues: CASSVGSGQGFPYGEQYF.

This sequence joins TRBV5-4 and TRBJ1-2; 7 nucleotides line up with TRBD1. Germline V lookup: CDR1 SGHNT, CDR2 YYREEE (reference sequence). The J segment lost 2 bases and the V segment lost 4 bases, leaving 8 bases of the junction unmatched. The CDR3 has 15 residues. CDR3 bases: TGTGCCAGCAGCCTACAGGGGCTGGGCAACTATGGCTACACCTTC. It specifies CASSLQGLGNYGYTF.

This CDR3 is CASSQKTGTGSYEQYF. For the CDR3, the DNA is TGTGCCAGCAGCCAAAAAACCGGGACAGGGTCCTACGAGCAGTACTTC. This chain joins TRBV7-3 and TRBJ2-7; 9 bases agree with TRBD1. The germline V gene encodes CDR1 SGHTA and CDR2 FQGTGA. The CDR3 spans 16 residues. With 5 bases clipped from V and 1 base from J, the junction kept 9 bases outside the gene matches. Based on the CDR3 plus reference TRBV7-3 and TRBJ2-7, the full variable domain is GAGVSQTPSNKVTEKGKYVELRCDPISGHTALYWYRQSLGQGPEFLIYFQGTGAADDSGLPNDRFFAVRPEGSVSTLKIQRTERGDSAVYLCASSQKTGTGSYEQYFGPGTRLTVT.

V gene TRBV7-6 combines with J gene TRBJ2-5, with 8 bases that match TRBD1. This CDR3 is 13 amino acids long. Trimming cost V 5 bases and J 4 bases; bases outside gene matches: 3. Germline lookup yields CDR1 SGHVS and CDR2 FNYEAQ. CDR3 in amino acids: CASSTTGVETQYF. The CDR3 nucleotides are TGTGCCAGCAGCACGACAGGGGTAGAGACCCAGTACTTC.

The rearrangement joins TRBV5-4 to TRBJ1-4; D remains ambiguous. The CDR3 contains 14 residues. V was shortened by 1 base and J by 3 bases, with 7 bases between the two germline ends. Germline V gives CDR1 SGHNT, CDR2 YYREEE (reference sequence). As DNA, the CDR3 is TGTGCCAGCAGCTTGTGGGCCTCTAATGAAAAACTGTTTTTT. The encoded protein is CASSLWASNEKLFF.

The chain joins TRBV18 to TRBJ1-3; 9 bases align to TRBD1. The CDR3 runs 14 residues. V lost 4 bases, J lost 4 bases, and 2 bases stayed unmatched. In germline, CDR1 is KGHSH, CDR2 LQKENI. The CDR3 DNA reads TGTGCCAGCTCACGGGACAGGGCGGGAAACACCATATATTTT. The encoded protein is CASSRDRAGNTIYF.

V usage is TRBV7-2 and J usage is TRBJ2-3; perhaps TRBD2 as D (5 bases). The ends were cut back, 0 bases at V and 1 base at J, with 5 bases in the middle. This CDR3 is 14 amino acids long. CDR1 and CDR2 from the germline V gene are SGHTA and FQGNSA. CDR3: CASSLASGTDTQYF. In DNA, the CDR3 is TGTGCCAGCAGCTTAGCTAGCGGCACAGATACGCAGTATTTT.